The T cell receptor beta chain under discussion was sequenced for a study of blood T cells in healthy people across ages. A second PCR, run for roughly 6 to 11 cycles, used a sample-barcoded 5' primer plus a J-beta primer mix. TCRdb independently ran MiXCR on the 5' RACE reads; one entry per CDR3 protein. The sample lists about 640,000 distinct CDR3 sequences; around three fifths were seen once. After removal of 6 bases from V and 4 bases from J, the junction contained 6 bases not matched to a gene. Germline V gene data show CDR1 as MNHEY and CDR2 as SVGAGI. This CDR3 comprises 14 residues. In its sample, this clonotype was seen a few times. In each sample, at least 7 million PBMCs were isolated. No fewer than 6 micrograms of total RNA were isolated from every sample.

The material sequenced was blood. The chain links TRBV6-5 to TRBJ2-3, with TRBD1 identical over 8 bases. The TCR sequence derives from a man in his sixties in good health. CDR3 residues: CASRGTGGSDTQYF. Written as DNA, the CDR3 is TGTGCCAGCAGAGGAACAGGGGGATCAGATACGCAGTATTTT.